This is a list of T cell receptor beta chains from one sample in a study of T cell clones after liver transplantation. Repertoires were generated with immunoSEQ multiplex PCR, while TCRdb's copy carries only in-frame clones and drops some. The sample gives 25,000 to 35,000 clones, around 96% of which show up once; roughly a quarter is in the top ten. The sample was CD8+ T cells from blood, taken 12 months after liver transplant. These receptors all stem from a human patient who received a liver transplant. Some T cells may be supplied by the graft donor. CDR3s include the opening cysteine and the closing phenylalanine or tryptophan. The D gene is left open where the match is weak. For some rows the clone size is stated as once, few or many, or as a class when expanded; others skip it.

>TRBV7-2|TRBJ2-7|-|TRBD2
CASSLGYSSGRINYEQYF
TGTGCCAGCAGCTTAGGATATTCGAGCGGGAGGATTAATTACGAGCAGTACTTC
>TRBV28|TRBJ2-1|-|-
CASSLTFDEQFF
TGTGCCAGCAGTTTGACGTTCGATGAGCAGTTCTTC
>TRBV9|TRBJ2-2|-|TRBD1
CASGQGANTGELFF
TGTGCCAGCGGACAGGGGGCAAACACCGGGGAGCTGTTTTTT
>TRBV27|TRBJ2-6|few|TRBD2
CASQKREGKRNVLTF
TGTGCCAGCCAAAAACGGGAGGGGAAAAGGAACGTCCTGACTTTC
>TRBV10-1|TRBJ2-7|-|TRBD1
CASSEDRGYEQYF
TGCGCCAGCAGTGAAGACAGGGGGTACGAGCAGTACTTC
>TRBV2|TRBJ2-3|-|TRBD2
CASKSWELAGVDTQYF
TGTGCCAGCAAGAGCTGGGAACTAGCGGGAGTGGATACGCAGTATTTT
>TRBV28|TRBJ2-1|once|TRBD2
CASTLSLAGSYNEQFF
TGTGCCAGCACCTTATCCCTAGCGGGATCCTACAATGAGCAGTTCTTC
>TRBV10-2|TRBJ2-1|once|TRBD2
CATRLALNEQFF
TGCGCCACCCGACTAGCGCTCAATGAGCAGTTCTTC
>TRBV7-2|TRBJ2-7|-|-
CASSLASSAMRGLPDGEQYF
TGTGCCAGCAGCTTAGCGAGTTCGGCGATGCGGGGCCTCCCAGATGGGGAGCAGTACTTC
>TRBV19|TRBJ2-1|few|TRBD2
CASSMNPGLVVLHEQFF
TGTGCCAGTAGTATGAATCCGGGACTAGTGGTGTTGCATGAGCAGTTCTTC
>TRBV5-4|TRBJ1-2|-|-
CASSDGSGALPPTF
TGTGCCAGCAGTGATGGGTCAGGGGCCCTCCCCCCCACCTTC
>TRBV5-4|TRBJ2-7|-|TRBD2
CASSPRTSGLSYEQYF
TGTGCCAGCAGCCCGAGGACTAGCGGGCTCTCCTACGAGCAGTACTTC
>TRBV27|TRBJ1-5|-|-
CASSPLAGVDQPQHF
TGTGCCAGCAGTCCATTGGCAGGGGTCGATCAGCCCCAGCATTTT
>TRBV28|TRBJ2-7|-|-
CASKLGAGALGGEQYF
TGTGCCAGCAAACTCGGGGCCGGGGCTTTGGGCGGCGAGCAGTACTTC
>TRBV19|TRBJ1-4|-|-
CASSIAGRLREKLFF
TGTGCCAGTAGTATAGCGGGGAGGTTAAGGGAAAAACTGTTTTTT
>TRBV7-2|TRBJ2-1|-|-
CASSQRTGNEQFF
TGTGCCAGCAGCCAGCGGACCGGGAATGAGCAGTTCTTC
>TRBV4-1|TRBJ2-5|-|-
CASSHSPGSAETQYF
TGCGCCAGCAGCCACAGCCCAGGGTCTGCCGAGACCCAGTACTTC
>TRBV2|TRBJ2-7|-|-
CASLDSFYEQYF
TGTGCCAGCTTGGACTCCTTCTACGAGCAGTACTTC
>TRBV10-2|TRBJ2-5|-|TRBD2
CASRDPGTSKETQYF
TGCGCCAGCAGGGACCCCGGGACTAGTAAAGAGACCCAGTACTTC
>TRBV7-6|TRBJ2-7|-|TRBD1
CASSPGRGQVSYEQYF
TGTGCCAGCAGCCCGGGGCGGGGACAGGTGTCCTACGAGCAGTACTTC
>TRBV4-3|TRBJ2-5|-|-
CASSQENRLEETQYF
TGCGCCAGCAGCCAAGAAAACCGATTGGAGGAGACCCAGTACTTC
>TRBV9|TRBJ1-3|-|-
CASSVNMDVDSGNTIYF
TGTGCCAGCAGCGTTAATATGGACGTGGACTCTGGAAACACCATATATTTT
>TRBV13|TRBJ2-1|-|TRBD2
CASSSFGTSGSHEQFF
TGTGCCAGCAGCTCCTTCGGGACTAGCGGGAGCCATGAGCAGTTCTTC
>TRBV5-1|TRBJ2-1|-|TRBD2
CASSFGGAGEYNEQFF
TGCGCCAGCAGCTTTGGTGGCGCGGGAGAGTACAATGAGCAGTTCTTC
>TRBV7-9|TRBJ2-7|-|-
CASSPRDGSSYEQYF
TGTGCCAGCAGCCCCCGGGACGGGAGCTCCTACGAGCAGTACTTC
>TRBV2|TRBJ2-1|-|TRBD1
CASKEARTGDNEQFF
TGTGCCAGCAAAGAAGCAAGGACAGGGGATAATGAGCAGTTCTTC
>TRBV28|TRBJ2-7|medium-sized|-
CASRDGAAYEQYF
TGTGCCAGCAGGGACGGAGCAGCCTACGAGCAGTACTTC
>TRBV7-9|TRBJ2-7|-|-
CASSLDILEQYF
TGTGCCAGCAGCTTAGATATACTTGAGCAGTACTTC
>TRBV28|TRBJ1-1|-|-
CASSLFRNTEAFF
TGTGCCAGCAGTTTGTTCCGGAACACTGAAGCTTTCTTT
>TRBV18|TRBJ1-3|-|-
CASSPSPIENTIYF
TGTGCCAGCTCACCGAGTCCGATCGAAAACACCATATATTTT
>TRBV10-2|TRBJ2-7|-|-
CASSSNQALPYEQYF
TGCGCCAGCAGTTCGAATCAAGCGCTTCCCTACGAGCAGTACTTC
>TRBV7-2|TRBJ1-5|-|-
CASSLSTVQPQHF
TGTGCCAGCAGCCTCTCCACGGTTCAGCCCCAGCATTTT
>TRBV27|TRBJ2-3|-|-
CASSDDHTQYF
TGTGCCAGCTCCGACGACCATACGCAGTATTTT
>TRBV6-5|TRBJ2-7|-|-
CASSYNGYEQYF
TGTGCCAGCAGTTACAATGGCTACGAGCAGTACTTC
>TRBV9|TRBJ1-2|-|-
CASSVDDSPHGYTF
TGTGCCAGCAGCGTAGACGACAGTCCCCATGGCTACACCTTC
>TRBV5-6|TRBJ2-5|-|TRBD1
CASSSPGGPETQYF
TGTGCCAGCAGCTCCCCAGGGGGCCCAGAGACCCAGTACTTC
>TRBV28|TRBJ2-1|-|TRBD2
CASSLSKGWREGRHEQFF
TGTGCCAGCAGTTTATCCAAAGGTTGGCGGGAGGGCCGGCATGAGCAGTTCTTC
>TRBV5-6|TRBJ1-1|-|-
CASSPLGAEAFF
TGTGCCAGCAGCCCTCTTGGGGCTGAAGCTTTCTTT
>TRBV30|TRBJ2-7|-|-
CAWSQGESLEQYF
TGTGCCTGGAGTCAAGGGGAGTCCCTCGAGCAGTACTTC
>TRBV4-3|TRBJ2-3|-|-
CASSLQSTDTQYF
TGCGCCAGCAGCCTACAATCCACAGATACGCAGTATTTT
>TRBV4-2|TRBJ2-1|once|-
CASSQEVFSYNEQFF
TGTGCCAGCAGCCAAGAGGTGTTCTCCTACAATGAGCAGTTCTTC